These 23 T cell receptor beta chains share one sample of origin, sequenced in a study of blood T cells in healthy people across ages. Then a second PCR, running roughly 7 to 12 cycles, was carried out with a sample-barcoded 5' primer and a J-beta primer mix. MiXCR, run by TCRdb on the 5' RACE reads, gives a single entry per CDR3 protein. The sample lists just over 1 million distinct CDR3 sequences, roughly 45% occurring once. Sequenced material: blood. These receptors were taken from an older woman in good health.

The chain combines TRBV2 with TRBJ2-5; the match to TRBD2 covers 9 bases. The DNA end lines up better with TRBJ2-7; the J call may be wrong. The CDR3 covers 16 residues. Germline V gene sequence: CDR1 SNHLY, CDR2 FYNNEI. CDR3: CASSERGAGGPYEQYF. In DNA form, the CDR3 reads TGTGCCAGCAGTGAAAGGGGGGCGGGAGGGCCTTACGAGCAGTACTTC.

V and J are TRBV11-2 and TRBJ2-1; D call uncertain. CDR3 size: 16 residues. Germline CDR1 is SGHAT and CDR2 is FQNNGV. Deletions cut 3 bases from V and 0 bases from J, with 12 bases between. CDR3 residues: CASSLRRTSSYNEQFF. The DNA of the CDR3 is TGTGCCAGCAGCTTGAGAAGAACGAGCTCCTACAATGAGCAGTTCTTC.

The rearrangement links TRBV9 to TRBJ2-1; unclear D gene. This CDR3 has 13 residues. In germline, CDR1 is SGDLS, CDR2 YYNGEE. With 3 bases removed from V and 8 bases from J, the gap between germline ends came to 12 bases. The CDR3 here is CASSEGTVDEQFF. The CDR3 DNA sequence: TGTGCCAGCAGCGAGGGAACCGTGGATGAGCAGTTCTTC.

There are a few counts of this clonotype. The CDR3: CASSVDRGLREQFF. For the CDR3, the DNA is TGTGCCAGCAGCGTCGACAGGGGGTTGAGGGAGCAGTTCTTC. The rearrangement joins TRBV5-6 to TRBJ2-1, with TRBD1 identical over 9 bases. Trimming cost V 4 bases and J 10 bases; bases outside gene matches: 9. Germline loops: CDR1 SGHDT, CDR2 YYEEEE. The CDR3 is 14 amino acids.

In DNA form, the CDR3 reads TGTGCCACCAGCAAAAGACAGGGTTCTGGGGCCAACGTCCTGACTTTC. This gives the protein CATSKRQGSGANVLTF. The V and J genes are TRBV15 and TRBJ2-6, with 7 bases matching TRBD1. Germline V gives CDR1 LNHNV, CDR2 YYDKDF (reference sequence). J was trimmed by 1 base and V by 4 bases; bases with no gene match: 4. The CDR3 has 16 amino acids.

The chain joins TRBV6-6 to TRBJ2-1; 7 nucleotides match TRBD1. The CDR3 sequence is 17 residues long. J gave up 6 bases and V 6 bases, and 17 bases lay outside the gene matches. Germline V lookup: CDR1 MNHNY, CDR2 SVGAGI (reference sequence). The CDR3: CASSTYRIDRDGNEQFF. The CDR3, as DNA: TGTGCCAGCAGCACGTACCGAATTGACAGGGACGGCAATGAGCAGTTCTTC.

This clonotype showed up just a few times. The chain links TRBV29-1 to TRBJ2-5, with 10 bases that match TRBD1. V shed 6 bases, J shed 3 bases, and the junction held 4 bases outside the gene matches. Germline CDR1 reads SQVTM; CDR2 reads ANQGSEA. The CDR3 covers 13 residues. Here the CDR3 DNA reads TGCAGCGTAACGGGACAGGGGAAAGAGACCCAGTACTTC. Translation gives CSVTGQGKETQYF.

The J gene is TRBJ1-4, the V gene TRBV5-5; D unresolved. The CDR3 is 14 residues long. Germline V gives CDR1 SGHKS, CDR2 YYEKEE (reference sequence). The V end lost 0 bases, the J end lost 8 bases, and 11 bases lay between the germline ends. The CDR3 loop reads CASSLAHQNEKLFF. The CDR3 nucleotides are TGTGCCAGCAGCTTGGCTCACCAGAACGAAAAACTGTTTTTT.

The gene calls are TRBV11-2 and TRBJ2-1; TRBD2 agrees at 8 bases. V was clipped by 1 base and J by 9 bases; unmatched bases: 8. The V gene's germline CDR1 is SGHAT and CDR2 FQNNGV. This CDR3 contains 15 residues. CDR3 in amino acids: CASSLGPGLAGEQFF. The CDR3 DNA sequence: TGTGCCAGCAGCTTAGGCCCCGGACTAGCAGGTGAGCAGTTCTTC.

This clonotype was seen at least ten times. The genes are TRBV6-6 and TRBJ2-1; no clear D. V was cut by 5 bases and J by 2 bases, with 10 bases left in between. The CDR3 extends over 14 amino acids. Germline-derived CDR1 and CDR2 are MNHNY and SVGAGI (reference sequence). Here the CDR3 DNA reads TGTGCCAGCAGTCCGACCGGAACCTACAATGAGCAGTTCTTC. It specifies CASSPTGTYNEQFF.

The rearrangement uses TRBV29-1 and TRBJ2-5; perhaps TRBD2 as D (6 bases). The J call is uncertain, as TRBJ2-7 better fits the DNA end. Germline lookup yields CDR1 SQVTM and CDR2 ANQGSEA. The CDR3 sequence is 11 residues long. The CDR3: CSVRDFYEQYF. The CDR3 coding sequence is TGCAGCGTTAGGGACTTCTACGAGCAGTACTTC.

This clonotype appeared a few times. The chain links TRBV27 to TRBJ2-7; 12 positions match TRBD2. The germline V gene has CDR1 MNHEY and CDR2 SMNVEV (reference sequence). The CDR3 extends over 19 amino acids. V was clipped by 5 bases and J by 4 bases; unmatched bases: 18. This CDR3 reads CASSLLYGTTSGRSYEQYF. The CDR3 DNA reads TGTGCCAGCAGTCTTCTCTATGGGACTACTAGCGGGAGGAGTTACGAGCAGTACTTC.

V is TRBV20-1 and J is TRBJ2-3; D perhaps matches TRBD2 (5 bases). V was shortened by 3 bases and J by 0 bases, with 16 bases between the two germline ends. The CDR3 is 16 amino acids. Germline V gene data show CDR1 as DFQATT and CDR2 as SNEGSKA (reference sequence). CDR3 protein: CSASARELGSTDTQYF. The CDR3 DNA is TGCAGTGCTAGTGCCCGTGAACTAGGGAGCACAGATACGCAGTATTTT.

This clonotype was counted once. The chain employs TRBV6-1 and TRBJ1-6; possibly TRBD1 for D (5 bases). V lost 2 bases, J lost 9 bases, and 14 bases lay in between. The length of the CDR3 is 15 residues. CDR1 and CDR2 from the germline V gene are MNHNS and SASEGT. The chain's CDR3 is CASSERVSGASPLHF. The DNA for the CDR3 is TGTGCCAGCAGTGAAAGGGTCTCTGGGGCTTCACCCCTCCACTTT.

The chain carries TRBV10-3 and TRBJ1-6; D uncertain. Looked up from germline, CDR1 is ENHRY and CDR2 is SYGVKD. V lost 7 bases to trimming and J lost 8 bases, with 12 bases between them. The CDR3 sequence is 13 residues long. CDR3 bases: TGTGCCATCATGGGAGGCGCGGATTCACCCCTCCACTTT. Translation: CAIMGGADSPLHF.

On this clonotype itself: A much larger clone lies one base from this, so it may be a read error. The chain uses TRBV5-1 and TRBJ2-5, with 9 bases lining up with TRBD2. The CDR3 consists of 15 residues. Trimming at V came to 5 bases and at J to 11 bases, leaving 16 bases not matched to a gene. The germline V gene has CDR1 SGHRS and CDR2 YFSETQ. The CDR3 here is CASRLLPGTSNEQYF. The CDR3 coding sequence is TGCGCCAGCAGACTTCTTCCCGGGACTAGCAATGAGCAGTACTTC.

The table lists this clonotype with a few counts. V and J are TRBV12-3 or TRBV12-4 and TRBJ2-4; the D is unclear. The germline V and J ends were trimmed by 6 bases and 9 bases, with 9 bases remaining between them. The CDR3 is 11 residues long. The DNA of the CDR3 is TGTGCCAGCAGCCCTGAGGTCATTCAGTACTTC. This translates into CASSPEVIQYF.

The CDR3 nucleotides are TGCAGTGCAACGTCACAGGGTACAGAACAGTACTTC. Encoded protein: CSATSQGTEQYF. The chain uses TRBV20-1 and TRBJ2-4; possibly TRBD1 for D (6 bases). Per the germline V gene, CDR1 is DFQATT and CDR2 is SNEGSKA (reference sequence). Trimming pared 6 bases from V and 13 bases from J, leaving 19 bases between. The CDR3 runs 12 residues.

This clonotype occurred a few times. This chain uses TRBV10-3 with TRBJ2-5, with a possible D match to TRBD1 (6 bases). The CDR3 covers 16 residues. V was trimmed by 2 bases and J by 4 bases, leaving 17 bases between them. Germline loops: CDR1 ENHRY, CDR2 SYGVKD. The CDR3 DNA sequence: TGTGCCATCAGTGAGCGAACAGGGCCTATTATAGAGACCCAGTACTTC. It specifies CAISERTGPIIETQYF.

This clonotype was counted a few times. The rearrangement uses TRBV10-3 and TRBJ1-1, with a weak D call TRBD1 (6 bases). Germline CDR1 and CDR2: ENHRY and SYGVKD. This CDR3 is built from 12 residues. Deletions cut 5 bases from V and 4 bases from J, with 8 bases between. The DNA of the CDR3 is TGTGCCATCAGTAAAGGGGGCACTGAAGCTTTCTTT. The encoded protein is CAISKGGTEAFF.

The chain combines TRBV10-3 with TRBJ2-2; D gene unclear. The germline V gene encodes CDR1 ENHRY and CDR2 SYGVKD. The CDR3 runs to 14 residues. The V end was cut by 0 bases, the J end by 6 bases, with 8 bases between. The CDR3 DNA reads as TGTGCCATCAGTGAGTCGCTGGGGTCCGGGGAGCTGTTTTTT. It encodes CAISESLGSGELFF.

This clonotype was recorded a few times. The CDR3 nucleotides read TGTGCCAGCAGCTACCAACGACAGGCCGAGAGAAACATTCAGTACTTC. Protein sequence: CASSYQRQAERNIQYF. The J gene is TRBJ2-7, the V gene TRBV7-8, with D possibly matching TRBD1 (6 bases). Judging by the DNA end, TRBJ2-4 fits better; the J call may be wrong. The CDR3 has 16 residues. CDR1 is SGHVS, CDR2 FQNEAQ, per germline.

The V gene is TRBV3-1, the J gene TRBJ2-5; 13 bases are shared with TRBD2. Trimming took 4 bases from V and 3 from J; bases not matched to a gene: 5. CDR3 size: 16 residues. Germline loops: CDR1 LGHDT, CDR2 YNNKEL (reference sequence). This CDR3 is CASSLTSGGEEETQYF. In nucleotides, the CDR3 is TGTGCCAGCAGCCTAACTAGCGGGGGGGAAGAAGAGACCCAGTACTTC.